This is a list of T cell receptor beta chains from one sample in a study of blood T cells in healthy people across ages. TCRdb re-derived calls from the 5' RACE reads in MiXCR, one entry per CDR3 protein. The repertoire holds more than 900,000 distinct CDR3 sequences, with almost 30% as singletons. This same sample was also part of a study on T cells of mothers and their children.

The sequenced sample consisted of blood. These receptors were obtained from a woman in her forties in good health. Both conserved end residues are part of each CDR3. A D gene is named only where the DNA matches it firmly. Expanded clones get a size class; other rows say once, few or many, or leave the size out.

>.|TRBJ1-6|TRBV2|TRBD1
CASSRDREISPLHF
TGTGCCAGCAGCCGGGACAGGGAAATTTCACCCCTCCACTTT
>.|TRBJ2-2|TRBV5-1|TRBD1
CASSLGTGANTGELFF
TGCGCCAGCAGTTTGGGGACAGGAGCGAACACCGGGGAGCTGTTTTTT
>.|TRBJ1-6|TRBV4-1|TRBD1
CASSHLSGQGKSPLHF
TGCGCCAGCAGCCATCTCTCGGGACAGGGGAAGTCACCCCTCCACTTT
>many|TRBJ1-2|TRBV7-2|.
CASREGVDYGYTF
TGTGCCAGCAGAGAAGGGGTTGACTATGGCTACACCTTC
>many|TRBJ1-2|TRBV7-6|TRBD1
CASSPGTEGFYGYTF
TGTGCCAGCAGCCCTGGGACAGAAGGATTCTATGGCTACACCTTC
>.|TRBJ2-3|TRBV12-3/TRBV12-4|TRBD1
CASTLGQGGDTQYF
TGTGCCAGCACCCTGGGACAGGGAGGAGATACGCAGTATTTT
>few|TRBJ2-5|TRBV28|.
CASRAGRAQYF
TGTGCCAGCAGAGCCGGACGGGCCCAGTACTTC
>few|TRBJ1-2|TRBV12-3/TRBV12-4|.
CASSFEVFSGYTF
TGTGCCAGCAGTTTCGAAGTATTTAGTGGCTACACCTTC
>.|TRBJ1-2|TRBV27|.
CASGAQGNGYTF
TGTGCCAGCGGAGCACAGGGTAATGGCTACACCTTC
>.|TRBJ2-7|TRBV13|TRBD1
CASSFKGQGVYEQYF
TGTGCCAGCAGCTTTAAAGGACAGGGGGTCTACGAGCAGTACTTC
>once|TRBJ2-3|TRBV29-1|.
CSVNRDATDTQYF
TGCAGCGTGAACCGGGACGCCACAGATACGCAGTATTTT
>few|TRBJ2-3|TRBV5-1|TRBD1
CASSPGTDKDTQYF
TGCGCCAGCAGCCCGGGGACAGACAAAGATACGCAGTATTTT
>many|TRBJ2-7|TRBV7-2|TRBD2
CASSLGVRLAGGDEQYF
TGTGCCAGCAGCTTAGGGGTCCGACTAGCGGGGGGAGACGAGCAGTACTTC
>.|TRBJ2-7|TRBV2|.
CASSYIDNEQYF
TGTGCCAGCAGTTACATCGACAATGAGCAGTACTTC
>.|TRBJ1-1|TRBV29-1|TRBD1
CSVVTGATNTEAFF
TGCAGCGTTGTGACAGGGGCGACGAACACTGAAGCTTTCTTT
>.|TRBJ1-1|TRBV2|.
CASSPDGTPNTEAFF
TGTGCCAGCAGCCCGGACGGTACGCCGAACACTGAAGCTTTCTTT
>.|TRBJ1-4|TRBV29-1|.
CSVAGDGEKKLFF
TGCAGCGTGGCAGGGGACGGCGAAAAAAAACTGTTTTTT
>.|TRBJ1-1|TRBV5-5|.
CASSLSAYRKDTEAFF
TGTGCCAGCAGCTTGAGCGCATACAGGAAGGACACTGAAGCTTTCTTT
>few|TRBJ2-1|TRBV5-1|TRBD2
CASSISGVADEQFF
TGCGCCAGCAGCATTAGCGGGGTTGCCGATGAGCAGTTCTTC
>few|TRBJ1-2|TRBV7-9|.
CASSPTHRDGYTF
TGTGCCAGCAGCCCGACCCACAGGGATGGCTACACCTTC
>few|TRBJ2-3|TRBV6-2/TRBV6-3|.
CASSQILRRADTQYF
TGTGCCAGCAGTCAAATCCTACGCAGAGCAGATACGCAGTATTTT
>.|TRBJ2-5|TRBV6-6|TRBD2
CASSTSGGRGEQYF
TGTGCCAGCAGCACTAGCGGGGGACGGGGAGAGCAGTACTTC
>.|TRBJ1-2|TRBV15|.
CTTSREAGYGYTF
TGTACCACCAGCAGAGAAGCAGGCTATGGCTACACCTTC
>many|TRBJ2-1|TRBV5-1|.
CASSLGDRLTLNEQFF
TGCGCCAGCAGCTTGGGAGACCGCCTCACACTCAATGAGCAGTTCTTC
>.|TRBJ1-6|TRBV30|TRBD1
CASTGAPNSPLHF
TGTGCCTCCACAGGGGCCCCTAATTCACCCCTCCACTTT
>.|TRBJ1-1|TRBV11-2|.
CASSPMEGAVSFF
TGTGCCAGCAGCCCCATGGAGGGAGCTGTTTCTTTCTTT
>many|TRBJ1-5|TRBV7-2|.
CASSVNNQPQHF
TGTGCCAGCAGCGTGAACAATCAGCCCCAGCATTTT
>.|TRBJ1-1|TRBV12-3/TRBV12-4|.
CASRRADPTEAFF
TGTGCCAGCCGCCGAGCAGACCCCACTGAAGCTTTCTTT
>.|TRBJ2-1|TRBV24-1|.
CATSDLSVIGGEQFF
TGTGCCACCAGTGATTTGTCGGTCATTGGGGGTGAGCAGTTCTTC
>.|TRBJ1-4|TRBV5-5|TRBD1
CASSQEYYRGSGEKLFF
TGTGCCAGCAGCCAAGAATATTACAGGGGGTCGGGTGAAAAACTGTTTTTT
>.|TRBJ2-5|TRBV7-2|.
CASSFDISVQETQYF
TGTGCCAGCAGTTTTGATATTTCAGTCCAAGAGACCCAGTACTTC
>.|TRBJ2-1|TRBV7-8|TRBD2
CASSLAGGGAHNEQFF
TGTGCCAGCAGCTTAGCAGGCGGGGGGGCCCACAATGAGCAGTTCTTC
>many|TRBJ2-5|TRBV12-3/TRBV12-4|.
CASSLLGGEETQYF
TGTGCCAGCAGTTTACTCGGTGGGGAAGAGACCCAGTACTTC
>.|TRBJ1-1|TRBV7-9|.
CASTQGWGTGAFF
TGTGCCAGTACACAGGGATGGGGCACTGGAGCTTTCTTT
>few|TRBJ2-7|TRBV20-1|TRBD1
CSARQPGQGLGEQYF
TGCAGTGCTCGACAACCGGGACAGGGGCTAGGGGAGCAGTACTTC
>few|TRBJ1-1|TRBV29-1|TRBD1
CSVDRGSTEAFF
TGCAGCGTTGACAGGGGGTCCACTGAAGCTTTCTTT
>.|TRBJ2-7|TRBV7-2|TRBD2
CASSSRSIAGAYEQYF
TGTGCCAGCAGCTCAAGGTCTATAGCGGGGGCCTACGAGCAGTACTTC